This T cell receptor beta chain was found in a study of a mutant IDH1 vaccine in newly diagnosed glioma. Study information: The earlier regimen, radiotherapy, temozolomide, or both, was most often both.

TCRdb's copy holds only in-frame clones and misses some; the assay was immunoSEQ multiplex PCR. The sample carries approximately 56,000 clones, 65% recorded once. Findings and caveats of the study: Pseudoprogression seemingly bore no relation to changes in top peripheral T cell clonotypes.

The CDR3 is made up of 14 amino acids. Germline CDR1 SQVTM, CDR2 ANQGSEA. The junction had 6 bases not matched to a gene; V was cut back by 1 base and J by 6 bases. Time point specified: week 47, end of study. A single vaccine dose contained 300 ug of mutant IDH1 20-mer peptide, and topical imiquimod was used with it. This clone turned up a few times. Antigen unknown. The clonotype comes from a man between 35 and 55 years old with glioma. Some clones in this sample may be carry-over from other donors' samples. Sequenced material: peripheral blood mononuclear cells (PBMCs), taken from a glioma patient whose treatment included an IDH1 peptide vaccine. The J gene is TRBJ2-3, the V gene TRBV29-1; 8 bases are a match to TRBD2. The CDR3: CSVEALGGGDTQYF. CDR3 nucleotides: TGCAGCGTTGAAGCCCTAGGCGGGGGGGATACGCAGTATTTT.